This TCR beta chain was sequenced in a study of blood T cell repertoires in COVID-19. Study-wide background: The United States, Italy and Spain supplied acute and convalescent COVID-19 samples. From T cells, B-cell-depleted T cells, or PBMCs came the material, which was cDNA or gDNA.

The length of the CDR3 is 15 residues. The V end lost 1 base, the J end lost 2 bases, and 11 bases lay between the germline ends. Looked up from germline, CDR1 is SGDLS and CDR2 is YYNGEE. In the original processing: Reference gene primers were amplified, and this amplification served to estimate nucleated cell counts. TCRdb keeps only in-frame clones here, not all; method: immunoSEQ multiplex PCR. D and trimming come from the DNA, and the V and J calls and clone size come from that table. The table lists 300,000 or so clones, over 80% of them singletons. The chain is built from TRBV9 and TRBJ2-3, with D possibly TRBD1 on 6 matching bases. The source of this sequence is a woman aged 40 to 50 with acute or convalescent COVID-19. Sequenced sample: peripheral blood. The CDR3 DNA follows: TGTGCCAGCAGCGTAAGGGGGAGCCACACAGATACGCAGTATTTT. Translated: CASSVRGSHTDTQYF.